This TCR beta chain emerged from a study of T cell changes during pregnancy in multiple sclerosis. CDR3 length: 14 residues. The germline CDR1 and CDR2 sequences are SGHRS and YFSETQ. Between the trimmed V and J ends, which lost 7 bases and 0 bases, there was a span of 10 bases. Measured with immunoSEQ multiplex PCR; TCRdb has only the in-frame clones, and not every one. The sample gives about 98,000 clones, about 90% of which show up once; about 2% is in the top ten. Sequenced material: peripheral blood, taken after pregnancy. The clonotype comes from a female donor in good health, enrolled as a control in a pregnancy study. The chain couples TRBV5-1 to TRBJ1-4, with a weak D call TRBD1 (5 bases). The chain's CDR3 is CASGQGATNEKLFF. CDR3 sequence (DNA): TGCGCCAGCGGTCAGGGTGCAACTAATGAAAAACTGTTTTTT.